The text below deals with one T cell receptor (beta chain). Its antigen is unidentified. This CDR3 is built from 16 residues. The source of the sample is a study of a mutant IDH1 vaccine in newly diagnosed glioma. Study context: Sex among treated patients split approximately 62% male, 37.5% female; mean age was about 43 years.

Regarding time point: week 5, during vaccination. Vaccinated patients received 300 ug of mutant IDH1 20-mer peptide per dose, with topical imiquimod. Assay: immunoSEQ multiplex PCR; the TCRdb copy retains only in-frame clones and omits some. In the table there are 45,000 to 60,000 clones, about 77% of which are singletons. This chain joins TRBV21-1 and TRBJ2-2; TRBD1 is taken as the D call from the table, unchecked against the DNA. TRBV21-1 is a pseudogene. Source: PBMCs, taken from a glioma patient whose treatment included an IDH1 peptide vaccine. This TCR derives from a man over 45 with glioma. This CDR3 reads CASSSSTGLHTGELFF. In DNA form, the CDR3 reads TGTGCCAGCAGCAGTTCGACAGGACTCCACACCGGGGAGCTGTTTTTT.